This TCR beta chain was identified during a study of T-cell memory formation after mild COVID-19. TCRdb reprocessed the 5' RACE reads via MiXCR and lists one record per CDR3 protein. The data hold 350,000 to 450,000 distinct CDR3 sequences, with roughly 20% observed a single time. This clonotype was found a few times. This CDR3 is 17 amino acids long. Germline V CDR1 and CDR2: SGHRS, YFSETQ. The V gene end was trimmed by 1 base and the J gene end by 5 bases; junction bases not matched to a gene: 8. The sequence derives from an adult woman who had mild COVID-19 (a few samples of this study predate the infection). Cell type and time point are not known. The chain uses TRBV5-1 and TRBJ2-7; TRBD2 aligns across 14 bases. The source material was PBMCs or a T cell subset sorted from them (not recorded which). CDR3 residues: CASSLRLAGGPSDEQYF. DNA of the CDR3: TGCGCCAGCAGCTTGAGACTAGCGGGAGGGCCCTCGGACGAGCAGTACTTC.